This paragraph reports one T cell receptor beta chain. The record originates from a study of blood T cell repertoires in COVID-19. Trimming removed 3 bases from V and 5 bases from J; junction bases left unmatched: 10. The CDR3 has 17 amino acids. Per the germline V gene, CDR1 is SEHNR and CDR2 is FQNEAQ (reference sequence). This table comes from immunoSEQ multiplex PCR, and its TCRdb copy is limited to in-frame clones, with some not included. The sample carries about 240,000 clones, approximately 86% recorded once. J is TRBJ2-1 and V is TRBV7-9; 10 nucleotides line up with TRBD2. Source material: PBMCs or T cells enriched from blood (not recorded which). This receptor was taken from a woman between 40 and 50 years old with acute COVID-19. CDR3 loop: CASSLRRTSGWDNEQFF. CDR3 bases: TGTGCCAGCAGCTTGAGGCGGACTAGCGGTTGGGACAATGAGCAGTTCTTC.